This is a list of T cell receptor beta chains from one sample in a study of blood T cell repertoires in COVID-19. Measured with immunoSEQ multiplex PCR; TCRdb has only the in-frame clones, and not every one. The sample holds 200,000 to 250,000 clones, more than 70% seen once. Material for sequencing was peripheral blood. The receptors here all came from an elderly woman with acute or convalescent COVID-19. Each CDR3 is given with its conserved first and last residue. A D gene is named only where the DNA matches it firmly. Only part of the rows carry a size: once, few, many, or a class if the clone is expanded.

d_call: .
cdr3_length: 13
j_call: TRBJ1-2
v_call: TRBV6-2/TRBV6-3
clone_size: .
cdr3_nt: TGTGCCAGCAGTAATGCAGGGTATAATGGCTACACCTTC
cdr3_aa: CASSNAGYNGYTF

d_call: TRBD1
cdr3_length: 14
j_call: TRBJ1-2
v_call: TRBV9
clone_size: few
cdr3_nt: TGTGCCAGCAACCCGGGGACAGACCACTATGGCTACACCTTC
cdr3_aa: CASNPGTDHYGYTF

d_call: .
cdr3_length: 17
j_call: TRBJ1-3
v_call: TRBV7-4
clone_size: .
cdr3_nt: TGTGCCAGCAGCTCGCGACCGGACTTCTCCTCTGGAAACACCATATATTTT
cdr3_aa: CASSSRPDFSSGNTIYF

d_call: .
cdr3_length: 14
j_call: TRBJ2-7
v_call: TRBV7-3
clone_size: .
cdr3_nt: TGTGCCAGCAGCTTAACAGGGGGATCCTACGAGCAGTACTTC
cdr3_aa: CASSLTGGSYEQYF

d_call: .
cdr3_length: 13
j_call: TRBJ1-2
v_call: TRBV29-1
clone_size: .
cdr3_nt: TGCAGCGTTGAAGATGGACAGCCCTATGGCTACACCTTC
cdr3_aa: CSVEDGQPYGYTF

d_call: TRBD1
cdr3_length: 15
j_call: TRBJ1-1
v_call: TRBV5-5
clone_size: once
cdr3_nt: TGTGCCAGCAGCCTACGGACAGGGCAGAACACTGAAGCTTTCTTT
cdr3_aa: CASSLRTGQNTEAFF

d_call: .
cdr3_length: 14
j_call: TRBJ1-3
v_call: TRBV3-1/TRBV3-2
clone_size: .
cdr3_nt: TGTGCCAGCACACCAGGGAACTCTGGAAACACCATATATTTT
cdr3_aa: CASTPGNSGNTIYF

d_call: .
cdr3_length: 16
j_call: TRBJ1-1
v_call: TRBV6-5
clone_size: .
cdr3_nt: TGTGCCAGCAGTTACTCGAGGGGGGGCCGGAACACTGAAGCTTTCTTT
cdr3_aa: CASSYSRGGRNTEAFF

d_call: .
cdr3_length: 11
j_call: TRBJ1-2
v_call: TRBV29-1
clone_size: .
cdr3_nt: TGCAGCGTCCAGGAGGCCCGCGGCTACACCTTC
cdr3_aa: CSVQEARGYTF

d_call: TRBD2
cdr3_length: 16
j_call: TRBJ2-7
v_call: TRBV7-2
clone_size: once
cdr3_nt: TGTGCCAGCAGCTTAAGGCACCTAGCGGGGTACGACGAGCAGTACTTC
cdr3_aa: CASSLRHLAGYDEQYF

d_call: .
cdr3_length: 14
j_call: TRBJ2-7
v_call: TRBV15
clone_size: .
cdr3_nt: TGTGCCACCAGCATTTACGGGGTAGCCTACGAGCAGTACTTC
cdr3_aa: CATSIYGVAYEQYF

d_call: .
cdr3_length: 14
j_call: TRBJ1-5
v_call: TRBV18
clone_size: .
cdr3_nt: TGTGCCAGCTCACCACTTCAGGGGAATGAGCCCCAGCATTTT
cdr3_aa: CASSPLQGNEPQHF

d_call: .
cdr3_length: 16
j_call: TRBJ1-2
v_call: TRBV27
clone_size: .
cdr3_nt: TGTGCCAGCAGTTTATCGATACTAGGGGGGGCCTATGGCTACACCTTC
cdr3_aa: CASSLSILGGAYGYTF

d_call: TRBD1
cdr3_length: 16
j_call: TRBJ1-4
v_call: TRBV3-1/TRBV3-2
clone_size: .
cdr3_nt: TGTGCCAGCAGCGCTTGGGACAGACCAACTAATGAAAAACTGTTTTTT
cdr3_aa: CASSAWDRPTNEKLFF

d_call: .
cdr3_length: 15
j_call: TRBJ1-5
v_call: TRBV3-1/TRBV3-2
clone_size: .
cdr3_nt: TGTGCCAGCAGCCAAGATACAACAGGGAATCAGCCCCAGCATTTT
cdr3_aa: CASSQDTTGNQPQHF

d_call: TRBD1
cdr3_length: 14
j_call: TRBJ2-2
v_call: TRBV7-9
clone_size: .
cdr3_nt: TGTGCCAGCACCGTACAGGGGGGCACCGGGGAGCTGTTTTTT
cdr3_aa: CASTVQGGTGELFF

d_call: TRBD1
cdr3_length: 14
j_call: TRBJ1-2
v_call: TRBV6-5
clone_size: .
cdr3_nt: TGTGCCAGCAGCCAGACAGGGAGTTACTATGGCTACACCTTC
cdr3_aa: CASSQTGSYYGYTF

d_call: TRBD1
cdr3_length: 14
j_call: TRBJ1-5
v_call: TRBV6-5
clone_size: .
cdr3_nt: TGTGCCAGCAGTTACGACAGGGCCAATCAGCCCCAGCATTTT
cdr3_aa: CASSYDRANQPQHF

d_call: TRBD1
cdr3_length: 15
j_call: TRBJ2-1
v_call: TRBV5-1
clone_size: .
cdr3_nt: TGCGCCAGCAGCTCACCGGGACAGATAAACAATGAGCAGTTCTTC
cdr3_aa: CASSSPGQINNEQFF

d_call: TRBD1
cdr3_length: 11
j_call: TRBJ1-2
v_call: TRBV29-1
clone_size: .
cdr3_nt: TGCAGCGCAGCGGGACAGGGGCGCTACACCTTC
cdr3_aa: CSAAGQGRYTF

d_call: TRBD1
cdr3_length: 15
j_call: TRBJ2-2
v_call: TRBV28
clone_size: .
cdr3_nt: TGTGCCAGCAGTCCTGGACAGGGGGTCGTCGGGGAGCTGTTTTTT
cdr3_aa: CASSPGQGVVGELFF

d_call: .
cdr3_length: 13
j_call: TRBJ1-2
v_call: TRBV6-1
clone_size: .
cdr3_nt: TGTGCCAGCAGTGAACTTAGGGAGGGGGGCTACACCTTC
cdr3_aa: CASSELREGGYTF

d_call: .
cdr3_length: 12
j_call: TRBJ1-2
v_call: TRBV7-6
clone_size: .
cdr3_nt: TGTGCCAGCAGCCCAGGAGGGTATGGCTACACCTTC
cdr3_aa: CASSPGGYGYTF

d_call: TRBD1
cdr3_length: 15
j_call: TRBJ1-2
v_call: TRBV2
clone_size: .
cdr3_nt: TGTGCCAGCAGTGGCCAGGGACAGGGGGTAAGAGGCTACACCTTC
cdr3_aa: CASSGQGQGVRGYTF

d_call: .
cdr3_length: 14
j_call: TRBJ1-2
v_call: TRBV6-1
clone_size: .
cdr3_nt: TGTGCCAGCAGTGAATACGTCAGGATCTATGGCTACACCTTC
cdr3_aa: CASSEYVRIYGYTF

d_call: TRBD1
cdr3_length: 14
j_call: TRBJ1-1
v_call: TRBV7-3
clone_size: .
cdr3_nt: TGTGCCAGCAGCCTAGGGGGCGGTAGCACTGAAGCTTTCTTT
cdr3_aa: CASSLGGGSTEAFF

d_call: TRBD1
cdr3_length: 15
j_call: TRBJ2-2
v_call: TRBV29-1
clone_size: .
cdr3_nt: TGCAGCGTTGAAAGCAGGGGGCTGGACACCGGGGAGCTGTTTTTT
cdr3_aa: CSVESRGLDTGELFF

d_call: .
cdr3_length: 15
j_call: TRBJ1-6
v_call: TRBV4-2
clone_size: few
cdr3_nt: TGTGCCAGCAGCCCGGAACCCAGGGGTAATTCACCCCTCCACTTT
cdr3_aa: CASSPEPRGNSPLHF

d_call: TRBD1
cdr3_length: 14
j_call: TRBJ2-7
v_call: TRBV10-3
clone_size: .
cdr3_nt: TGTGCCATCAGGAGCCCCCAGGGGGCTTACGAGCAGTACTTC
cdr3_aa: CAIRSPQGAYEQYF

d_call: TRBD1
cdr3_length: 13
j_call: TRBJ1-2
v_call: TRBV29-1
clone_size: .
cdr3_nt: TGCAGCGGACAGGGAGTTAGGGGAGGAGGCTACACCTTC
cdr3_aa: CSGQGVRGGGYTF

d_call: .
cdr3_length: 15
j_call: TRBJ1-6
v_call: TRBV9
clone_size: .
cdr3_nt: TGTGCCAGCAGCTCCTCCCCTGGGAGAAATTCACCCCTCCACTTT
cdr3_aa: CASSSSPGRNSPLHF

d_call: .
cdr3_length: 13
j_call: TRBJ1-5
v_call: TRBV19
clone_size: .
cdr3_nt: TGTGCCAGTAGTATAGTACTGACCGGGGCCCAGCATTTT
cdr3_aa: CASSIVLTGAQHF

d_call: .
cdr3_length: 14
j_call: TRBJ2-3
v_call: TRBV5-8
clone_size: .
cdr3_nt: TGTGCCAGCAGCTCCTTCAGGGGGGCAGATACGCAGTATTTT
cdr3_aa: CASSSFRGADTQYF

d_call: .
cdr3_length: 15
j_call: TRBJ1-5
v_call: TRBV2
clone_size: .
cdr3_nt: TGTGCCAGCAGTGAAGGGGCGCATGGCAATCAGCCCCAGCATTTT
cdr3_aa: CASSEGAHGNQPQHF

d_call: .
cdr3_length: 16
j_call: TRBJ2-5
v_call: TRBV12-5
clone_size: .
cdr3_nt: TGTGCTAGTGGTCCTCGGGTTTCCCCCCTCCGAGAGACCCAGTACTTC
cdr3_aa: CASGPRVSPLRETQYF

d_call: .
cdr3_length: 15
j_call: TRBJ2-1
v_call: TRBV7-3
clone_size: .
cdr3_nt: TGTGCCAGCAGCTTGGATTCGAGGTCCTACAATGAGCAGTTCTTC
cdr3_aa: CASSLDSRSYNEQFF

d_call: TRBD1
cdr3_length: 16
j_call: TRBJ2-4
v_call: TRBV29-1
clone_size: .
cdr3_nt: TGCAGCGTTGAAGATCTCCCCAGGGGGGCCAAAAACATTCAGTACTTC
cdr3_aa: CSVEDLPRGAKNIQYF

d_call: .
cdr3_length: 14
j_call: TRBJ2-7
v_call: TRBV5-6
clone_size: .
cdr3_nt: TGTGCCAGCAGCCCCAACGGCGGATGGGACGAGCAGTACTTC
cdr3_aa: CASSPNGGWDEQYF

d_call: .
cdr3_length: 16
j_call: TRBJ2-1
v_call: TRBV7-9
clone_size: many
cdr3_nt: TGTGCCAGCAGCTCCTTTAGCGCAAGCTCCTACAATGAGCAGTTCTTC
cdr3_aa: CASSSFSASSYNEQFF

d_call: .
cdr3_length: 14
j_call: TRBJ1-5
v_call: TRBV6-5
clone_size: few
cdr3_nt: TGTGCCAGCAGCCTGACTCATAGCAATCAGCCCCAGCATTTT
cdr3_aa: CASSLTHSNQPQHF

d_call: .
cdr3_length: 16
j_call: TRBJ1-1
v_call: TRBV2
clone_size: .
cdr3_nt: TGTGCCAGCAGTGACCGGCTAGGGGGAGGGAGAACTGAAGCTTTCTTT
cdr3_aa: CASSDRLGGGRTEAFF

d_call: .
cdr3_length: 12
j_call: TRBJ2-7
v_call: TRBV11-2
clone_size: .
cdr3_nt: TGTGCCAGCAGCTTTAGCTCCTACGAGCAGTACTTC
cdr3_aa: CASSFSSYEQYF

d_call: .
cdr3_length: 16
j_call: TRBJ2-3
v_call: TRBV5-6
clone_size: few
cdr3_nt: TGTGCCAGCAGCTTAAGGCGGGACGTGAGCACAGATACGCAGTATTTT
cdr3_aa: CASSLRRDVSTDTQYF

d_call: .
cdr3_length: 15
j_call: TRBJ1-1
v_call: TRBV2
clone_size: .
cdr3_nt: TGTGCCAGCAGTGAAGCGAGGGTTGGGAACACTGAAGCTTTCTTT
cdr3_aa: CASSEARVGNTEAFF

d_call: .
cdr3_length: 19
j_call: TRBJ2-2
v_call: TRBV6-2/TRBV6-3
clone_size: .
cdr3_nt: TGTGCCAGCAGTTACAATCGGGCAGGGGCCGACCGTCTAGGCGGGGAGCTGTTTTTT
cdr3_aa: CASSYNRAGADRLGGELFF

d_call: .
cdr3_length: 18
j_call: TRBJ1-6
v_call: TRBV4-3
clone_size: .
cdr3_nt: TGCGCCAGCAGCCAAGATGGAGGGCGGAGCTCCTATAATTCACCCCTCCACTTT
cdr3_aa: CASSQDGGRSSYNSPLHF

d_call: .
cdr3_length: 15
j_call: TRBJ2-7
v_call: TRBV15
clone_size: .
cdr3_nt: TGTGCCACCAGCAGAGATCCGATAGTTTCCTACGAGCAGTACTTC
cdr3_aa: CATSRDPIVSYEQYF

d_call: .
cdr3_length: 15
j_call: TRBJ2-3
v_call: TRBV19
clone_size: .
cdr3_nt: TGTGCCAGTAGTATGGGCCCCGGTAGCACAGATACGCAGTATTTT
cdr3_aa: CASSMGPGSTDTQYF

d_call: TRBD2
cdr3_length: 18
j_call: TRBJ2-1
v_call: TRBV7-3
clone_size: .
cdr3_nt: TGTGCCAGCAGCTTAGGGGAAGGACTAGCGGGGGTCGGCAATGAGCAGTTCTTC
cdr3_aa: CASSLGEGLAGVGNEQFF

d_call: .
cdr3_length: 15
j_call: TRBJ1-6
v_call: TRBV15
clone_size: .
cdr3_nt: TGTGCCACCGCGCCCGGGATCACCAAGAATTCACCCCTCCACTTT
cdr3_aa: CATAPGITKNSPLHF

d_call: .
cdr3_length: 15
j_call: TRBJ2-4
v_call: TRBV7-2
clone_size: .
cdr3_nt: TGTGCCAGCAGCTCATTTACGACCACCCGGGACATTCAGTACTTC
cdr3_aa: CASSSFTTTRDIQYF

d_call: .
cdr3_length: 14
j_call: TRBJ1-1
v_call: TRBV3-1/TRBV3-2
clone_size: .
cdr3_nt: TGTGCCAGCAGCCCCTCTAGATTGAACACTGAAGCTTTCTTT
cdr3_aa: CASSPSRLNTEAFF

d_call: .
cdr3_length: 14
j_call: TRBJ1-2
v_call: TRBV27
clone_size: .
cdr3_nt: TGTGCCAGCGCTTCCCAGGGGACCTCAGTTGGCTACACCTTC
cdr3_aa: CASASQGTSVGYTF

d_call: .
cdr3_length: 13
j_call: TRBJ1-2
v_call: TRBV20-1
clone_size: .
cdr3_nt: TGCAGTGCTAGTACGACAGCGCACTATGGCTACACCTTC
cdr3_aa: CSASTTAHYGYTF

d_call: .
cdr3_length: 13
j_call: TRBJ1-6
v_call: TRBV6-5
clone_size: .
cdr3_nt: TGTGCCAGCAGTTATACAGGCGGTTCACCCCTCCACTTT
cdr3_aa: CASSYTGGSPLHF

d_call: TRBD1
cdr3_length: 16
j_call: TRBJ1-2
v_call: TRBV4-3
clone_size: .
cdr3_nt: TGCGCCAGCAGCCAAGTCGGGACAGGGCTTAACTATGGCTACACCTTC
cdr3_aa: CASSQVGTGLNYGYTF

d_call: TRBD1
cdr3_length: 16
j_call: TRBJ1-1
v_call: TRBV5-8
clone_size: .
cdr3_nt: TGTGCCAGCAGCCTGGGACAGGGGGTAAGGAACACTGAAGCTTTCTTT
cdr3_aa: CASSLGQGVRNTEAFF